This T cell receptor beta chain was captured in a study of Graves' ophthalmopathy and Graves' hyperthyroidism. There are many counts of this clonotype. Its antigen is as yet unknown. For repertoire sequencing, the TCR beta CDR3 regions were amplified from RNA transcripts. The authors performed first-round RT-PCR with HTBI primers and then a second-round multiplex PCR. TCRdb re-derived calls from the multiplex PCR reads in MiXCR, one entry per CDR3 protein. The sample has some 1.1 million distinct CDR3 sequences, approximately 35% seen once. People with hyperthyroidism were aged 18 to 65 and newly diagnosed, under 2 months' duration. General study points: With a specificity of roughly 72% and a sensitivity of about 71%, the model predicted ophthalmopathy progression.

The sample comprised peripheral blood or thyroid tissue (not recorded which). This TCR derives from an adult man with Graves' hyperthyroidism.

The CDR3 loop is CASSKVGDNQPQHF. In DNA, the CDR3 is TGTGCCAGTAGTAAGGTCGGGGACAATCAGCCCCAGCATTTT. The gene calls are TRBV19 and TRBJ1-5; D call uncertain. Germline lookup yields CDR1 LNHDA and CDR2 SQIVND (reference sequence). CDR3 length: 14 residues. V lost 4 bases and J lost 3, with 10 bases in between.